This entry features one T cell receptor (beta chain) sequence. Its target is not known. V was shortened by 0 bases and J by 5 bases, with 7 bases between the two germline ends. The CDR3 is made up of 13 amino acids. Germline CDR1 is SGDLS and CDR2 is YYNGEE. The repertoire was sequenced with immunoSEQ multiplex PCR; TCRdb's copy has only in-frame clones and lacks some. This table has about 26,000 clones, around 75% appearing once. These data come from a study of OX40 agonist ivuxolimab in advanced cancers. Study observations and caveats: It was also the case that some nonresponders had low normalized T-cell clonal expansion.

This receptor was obtained from an adult with an advanced solid tumor such as melanoma, head and neck, liver or kidney cancer. The chain recombines TRBV9 with TRBJ2-3; D ambiguous. The starting material was CD4+ or CD8+ T cells sorted from blood, obtained in a trial of the OX40 agonist ivuxolimab. The DNA of the CDR3 is TGTGCCAGCAGCGTAGTTGCAGGAGATACGCAGTATTTT. Its translation: CASSVVAGDTQYF.